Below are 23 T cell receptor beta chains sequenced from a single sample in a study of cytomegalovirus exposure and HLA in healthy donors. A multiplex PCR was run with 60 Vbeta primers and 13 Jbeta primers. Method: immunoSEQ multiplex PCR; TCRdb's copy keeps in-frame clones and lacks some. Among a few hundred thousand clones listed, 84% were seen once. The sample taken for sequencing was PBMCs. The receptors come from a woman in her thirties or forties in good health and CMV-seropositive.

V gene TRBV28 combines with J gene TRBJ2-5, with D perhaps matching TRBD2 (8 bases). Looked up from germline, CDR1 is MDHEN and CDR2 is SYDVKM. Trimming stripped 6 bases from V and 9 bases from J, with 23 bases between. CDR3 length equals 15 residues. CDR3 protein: CASSPPSTGTRSQYF. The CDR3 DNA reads TGTGCCAGCAGCCCTCCCTCGACAGGGACTAGGTCCCAGTACTTC.

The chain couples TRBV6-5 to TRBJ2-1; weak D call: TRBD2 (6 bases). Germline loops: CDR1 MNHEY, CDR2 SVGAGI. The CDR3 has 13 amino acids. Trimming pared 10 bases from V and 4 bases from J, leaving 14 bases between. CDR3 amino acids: CATAAGLYNEQFF. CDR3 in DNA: TGTGCCACCGCAGCGGGCCTTTACAATGAGCAGTTCTTC.

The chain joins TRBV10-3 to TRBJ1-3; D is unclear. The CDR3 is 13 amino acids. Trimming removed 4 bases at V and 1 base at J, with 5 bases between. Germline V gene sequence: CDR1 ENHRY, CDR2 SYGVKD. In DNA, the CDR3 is TGTGCCATCAGTGTCCTATCTGGAAACACCATATATTTT. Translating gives CAISVLSGNTIYF.

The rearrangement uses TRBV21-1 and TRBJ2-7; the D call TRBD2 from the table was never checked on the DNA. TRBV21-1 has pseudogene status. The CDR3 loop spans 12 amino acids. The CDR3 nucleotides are TGTGCCTCGGGAGTATCGGTCATCGAGCAGTACTTC. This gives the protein CASGVSVIEQYF.

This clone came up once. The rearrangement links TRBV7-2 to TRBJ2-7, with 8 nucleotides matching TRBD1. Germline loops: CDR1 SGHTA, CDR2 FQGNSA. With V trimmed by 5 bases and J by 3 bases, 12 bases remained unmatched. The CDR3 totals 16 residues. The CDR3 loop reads CASSRDQGARGYEQYF. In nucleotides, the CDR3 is TGTGCCAGCAGCCGGGACCAGGGGGCCCGGGGCTACGAGCAGTACTTC.

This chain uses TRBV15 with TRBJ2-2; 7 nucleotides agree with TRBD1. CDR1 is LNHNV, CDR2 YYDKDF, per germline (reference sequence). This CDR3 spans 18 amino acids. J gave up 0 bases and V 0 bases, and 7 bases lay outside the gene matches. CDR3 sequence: CATSREKLTGSNTGELFF. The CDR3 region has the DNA TGTGCCACCAGCAGAGAAAAACTGACAGGGTCGAACACCGGGGAGCTGTTTTTT.

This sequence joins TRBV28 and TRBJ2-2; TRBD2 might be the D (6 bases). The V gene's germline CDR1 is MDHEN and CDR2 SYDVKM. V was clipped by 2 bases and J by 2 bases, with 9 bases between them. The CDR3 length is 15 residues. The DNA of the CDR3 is TGTGCCAGCAGTTTAGCGGGGACTAACACCGGGGAGCTGTTTTTT. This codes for CASSLAGTNTGELFF.

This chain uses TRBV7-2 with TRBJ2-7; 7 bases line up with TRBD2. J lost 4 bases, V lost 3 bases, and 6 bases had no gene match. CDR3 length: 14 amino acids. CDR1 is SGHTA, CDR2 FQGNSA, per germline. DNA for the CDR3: TGTGCCAGCAGCTTGGCCATCGGGGGGTACGAGCAGTACTTC. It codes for CASSLAIGGYEQYF. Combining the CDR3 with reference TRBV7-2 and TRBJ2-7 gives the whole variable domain GAGVSQSPSNKVTEKGKDVELRCDPISGHTALYWYRQSLGQGLEFLIYFQGNSAPDKSGLPSDRFSAERTGGSVSTLTIQRTQQEDSAVYLCASSLAIGGYEQYFGPGTRLTVT.

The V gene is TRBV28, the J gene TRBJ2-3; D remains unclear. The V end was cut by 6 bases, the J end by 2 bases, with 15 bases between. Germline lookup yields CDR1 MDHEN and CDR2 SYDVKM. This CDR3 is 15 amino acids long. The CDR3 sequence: CASRPDQALTDTQYF. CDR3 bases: TGTGCCAGCAGACCCGATCAGGCCCTCACAGATACGCAGTATTTT.

In DNA form, the CDR3 reads TGTGCCAGCAAGGCCTCTAGCGCCGGAGGTGAGCAGTACTTC. Its translation is CASKASSAGGEQYF. The rearrangement links TRBV6-5 to TRBJ2-5, with D possibly TRBD2 on 6 matching bases. The germline CDR1 and CDR2 sequences are MNHEY and SVGAGI. The germline V and J ends were trimmed by 7 bases and 11 bases, with 23 bases remaining between them. CDR3 length: 14 amino acids.

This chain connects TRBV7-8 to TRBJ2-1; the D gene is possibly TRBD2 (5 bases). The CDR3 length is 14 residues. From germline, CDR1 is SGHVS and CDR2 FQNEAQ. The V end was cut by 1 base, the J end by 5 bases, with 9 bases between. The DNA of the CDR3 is TGTGCCAGCAGCTTAGGCGTCGGGAACAATGAGCAGTTCTTC. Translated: CASSLGVGNNEQFF. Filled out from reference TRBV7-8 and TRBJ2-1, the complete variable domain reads GAGVSQSPRYKVAKRGQDVALRCDPISGHVSLFWYQQALGQGPEFLTYFQNEAQLDKSGLPSDRFFAERPEGSVSTLKIQRTQQEDSAVYLCASSLGVGNNEQFFGPGTRLTVL.

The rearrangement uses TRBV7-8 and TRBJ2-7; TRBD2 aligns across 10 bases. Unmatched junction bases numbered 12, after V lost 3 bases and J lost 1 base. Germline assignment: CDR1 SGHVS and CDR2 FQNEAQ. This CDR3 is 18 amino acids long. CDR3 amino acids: CASSFPSSGSFGSYEQYF. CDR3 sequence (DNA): TGTGCCAGCAGCTTTCCATCTAGCGGGAGTTTCGGGTCCTACGAGCAGTACTTC. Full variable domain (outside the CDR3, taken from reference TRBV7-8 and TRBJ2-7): GAGVSQSPRYKVAKRGQDVALRCDPISGHVSLFWYQQALGQGPEFLTYFQNEAQLDKSGLPSDRFFAERPEGSVSTLKIQRTQQEDSAVYLCASSFPSSGSFGSYEQYFGPGTRLTVT.

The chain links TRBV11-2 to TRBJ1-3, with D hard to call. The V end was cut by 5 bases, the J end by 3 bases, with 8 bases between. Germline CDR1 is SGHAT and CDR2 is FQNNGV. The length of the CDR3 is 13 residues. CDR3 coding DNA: TGTGCCAGCAGCCGTAGCAGTGGAAACACCATATATTTT. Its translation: CASSRSSGNTIYF.

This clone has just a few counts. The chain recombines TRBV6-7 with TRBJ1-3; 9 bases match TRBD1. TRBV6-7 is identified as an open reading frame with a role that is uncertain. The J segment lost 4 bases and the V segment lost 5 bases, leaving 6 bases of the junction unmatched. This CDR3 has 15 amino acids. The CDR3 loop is CASSLPGTGGNTIYF. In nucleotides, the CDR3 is TGTGCCAGCAGTCTCCCCGGGACAGGGGGAAACACCATATATTTT.

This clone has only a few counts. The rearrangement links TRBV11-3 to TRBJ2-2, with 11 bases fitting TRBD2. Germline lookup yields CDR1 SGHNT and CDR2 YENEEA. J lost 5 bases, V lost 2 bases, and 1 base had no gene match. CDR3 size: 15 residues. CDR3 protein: CASSLRTSGTGELFF. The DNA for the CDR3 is TGTGCCAGCAGCTTACGGACTAGCGGGACCGGGGAGCTGTTTTTT.

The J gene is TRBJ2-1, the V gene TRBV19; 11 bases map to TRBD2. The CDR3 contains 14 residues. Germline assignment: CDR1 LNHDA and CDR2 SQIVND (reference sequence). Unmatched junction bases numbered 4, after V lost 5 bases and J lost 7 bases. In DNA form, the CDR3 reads TGTGCCAGTAGTGGGGGACTAGCGGTGAATGAGCAGTTCTTC. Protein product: CASSGGLAVNEQFF.

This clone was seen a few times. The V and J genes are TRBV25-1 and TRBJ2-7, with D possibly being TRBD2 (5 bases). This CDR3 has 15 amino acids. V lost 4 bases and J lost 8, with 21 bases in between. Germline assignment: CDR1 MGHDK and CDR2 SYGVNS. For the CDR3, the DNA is TGTGCCAGCAGTGGGACCGACACGGGAAGAAGGCAGCAGTACTTC. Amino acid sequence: CASSGTDTGRRQQYF.

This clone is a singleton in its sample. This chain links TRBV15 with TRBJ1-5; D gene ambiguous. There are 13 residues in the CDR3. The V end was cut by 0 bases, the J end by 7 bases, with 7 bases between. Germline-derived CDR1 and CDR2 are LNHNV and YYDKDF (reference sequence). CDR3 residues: CATSRDIMQPQHF. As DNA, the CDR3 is TGTGCCACCAGCAGAGATATTATGCAGCCCCAGCATTTT.

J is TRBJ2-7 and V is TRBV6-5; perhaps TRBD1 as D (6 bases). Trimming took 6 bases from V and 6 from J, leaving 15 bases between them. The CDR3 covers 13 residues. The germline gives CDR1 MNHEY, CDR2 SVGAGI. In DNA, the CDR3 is TGTGCCAGCAGAAACACAGGACAGATCGAGCAGTACTTC. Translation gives CASRNTGQIEQYF.

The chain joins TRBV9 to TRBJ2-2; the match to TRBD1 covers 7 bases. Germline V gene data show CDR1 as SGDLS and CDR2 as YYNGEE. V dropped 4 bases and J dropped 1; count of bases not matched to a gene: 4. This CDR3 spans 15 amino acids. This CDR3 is CASSSQGRNTGELFF. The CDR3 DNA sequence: TGTGCCAGCAGCTCACAGGGGAGGAACACCGGGGAGCTGTTTTTT.

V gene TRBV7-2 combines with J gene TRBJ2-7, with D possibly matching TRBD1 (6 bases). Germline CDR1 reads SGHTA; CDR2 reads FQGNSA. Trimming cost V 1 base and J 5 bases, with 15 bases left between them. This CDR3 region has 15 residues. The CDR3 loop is CASSLGGQGLDEQYF. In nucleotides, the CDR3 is TGTGCCAGCAGCTTAGGAGGGCAGGGGTTAGACGAGCAGTACTTC.

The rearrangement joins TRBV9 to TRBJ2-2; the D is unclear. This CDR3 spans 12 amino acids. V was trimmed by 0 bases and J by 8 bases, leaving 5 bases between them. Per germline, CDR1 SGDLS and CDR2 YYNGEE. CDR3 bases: TGTGCCAGCAGCGTAGCAGTTGGGGAGCTGTTTTTT. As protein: CASSVAVGELFF.

CDR3 region: CASSYSGQGGGYTF. The CDR3 DNA sequence: TGTGCCAGCAGTTACTCGGGACAGGGGGGAGGCTACACCTTC. The chain combines TRBV6-5 with TRBJ1-2; 11 positions agree with TRBD1. J lost 8 bases, V lost 0 bases, and 2 bases had no gene match. The length of the CDR3 is 14 residues. Germline loops: CDR1 MNHEY, CDR2 SVGAGI.